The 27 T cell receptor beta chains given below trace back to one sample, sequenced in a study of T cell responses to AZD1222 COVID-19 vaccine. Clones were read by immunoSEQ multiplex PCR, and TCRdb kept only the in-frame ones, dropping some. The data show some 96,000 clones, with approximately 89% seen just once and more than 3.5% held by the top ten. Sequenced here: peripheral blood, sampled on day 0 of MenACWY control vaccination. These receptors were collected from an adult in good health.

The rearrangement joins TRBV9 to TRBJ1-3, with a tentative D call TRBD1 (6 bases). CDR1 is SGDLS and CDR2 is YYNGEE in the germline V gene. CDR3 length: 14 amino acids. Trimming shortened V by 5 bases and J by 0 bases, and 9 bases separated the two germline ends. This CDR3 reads CASSTGLSGNTIYF. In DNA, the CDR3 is TGTGCCAGCAGTACAGGGCTCTCTGGAAACACCATATATTTT.

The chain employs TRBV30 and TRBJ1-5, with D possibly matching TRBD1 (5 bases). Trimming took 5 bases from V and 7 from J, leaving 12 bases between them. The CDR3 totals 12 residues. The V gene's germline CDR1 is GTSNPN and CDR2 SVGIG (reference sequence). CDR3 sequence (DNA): TGTGCCTGGGGGGACTCTGGGCAGCCCCAGCATTTT. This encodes CAWGDSGQPQHF.

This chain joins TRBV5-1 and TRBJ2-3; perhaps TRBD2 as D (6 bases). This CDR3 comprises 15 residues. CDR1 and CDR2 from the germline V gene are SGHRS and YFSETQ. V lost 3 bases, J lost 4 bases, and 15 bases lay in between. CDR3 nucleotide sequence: TGCGCCAGCAGCTGGGGGACTCAATCCCCAGATACGCAGTATTTT. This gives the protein CASSWGTQSPDTQYF.

The CDR3 DNA reads TGTGCCAGCAGCGTACAGGGGGCTGTATCACCCCTCCACTTT. This codes for CASSVQGAVSPLHF. This chain joins TRBV9 and TRBJ1-6; 8 bases fit TRBD1. The CDR3 loop spans 14 amino acids. Germline-derived CDR1 and CDR2 are SGDLS and YYNGEE. The trim removed 1 base at V and 10 bases at J, leaving 4 bases unmatched.

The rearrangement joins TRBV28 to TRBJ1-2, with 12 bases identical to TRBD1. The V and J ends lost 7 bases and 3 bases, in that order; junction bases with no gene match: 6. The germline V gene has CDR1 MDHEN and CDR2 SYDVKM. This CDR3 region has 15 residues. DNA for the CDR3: TGTGCCAGCACCCTAGGGACAGGGGGCGACTATGGCTACACCTTC. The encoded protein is CASTLGTGGDYGYTF.

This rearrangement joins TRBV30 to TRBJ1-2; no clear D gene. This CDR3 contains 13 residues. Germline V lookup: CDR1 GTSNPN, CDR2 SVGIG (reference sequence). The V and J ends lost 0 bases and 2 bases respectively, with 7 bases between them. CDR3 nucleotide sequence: TGTGCCTGGAGTGTTCGGCGGAACTATGGCTACACCTTC. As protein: CAWSVRRNYGYTF. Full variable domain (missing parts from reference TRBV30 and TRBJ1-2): SQTIHQWPATLVQPVGSPLSLECTVEGTSNPNLYWYRQAAGRGLQLLFYSVGIGQISSEVPQNLSASRPQDRQFILSSKKLLLSDSGFYLCAWSVRRNYGYTFGSGTRLTVV.

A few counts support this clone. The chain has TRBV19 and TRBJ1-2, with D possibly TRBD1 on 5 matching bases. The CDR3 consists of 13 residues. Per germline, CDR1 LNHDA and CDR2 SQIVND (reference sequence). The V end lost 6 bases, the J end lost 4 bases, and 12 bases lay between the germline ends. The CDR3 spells CASSTQGGYGYTF. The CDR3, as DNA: TGTGCCAGTAGCACCCAGGGAGGCTATGGCTACACCTTC.

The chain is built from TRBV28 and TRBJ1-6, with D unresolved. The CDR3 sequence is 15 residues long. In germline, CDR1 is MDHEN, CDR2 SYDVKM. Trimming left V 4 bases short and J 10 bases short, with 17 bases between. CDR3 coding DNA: TGTGCCAGCAGTTCTCGGACGGGGTTGCGGTCACCCCTCCACTTT. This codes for CASSSRTGLRSPLHF. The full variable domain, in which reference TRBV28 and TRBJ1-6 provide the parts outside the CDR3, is DVKVTQSSRYLVKRTGEKVFLECVQDMDHENMFWYRQDPGLGLRLIYFSYDVKMKEKGDIPEGYSVSREKKERFSLILESASTNQTSMYLCASSSRTGLRSPLHFGNGTRLTVT.

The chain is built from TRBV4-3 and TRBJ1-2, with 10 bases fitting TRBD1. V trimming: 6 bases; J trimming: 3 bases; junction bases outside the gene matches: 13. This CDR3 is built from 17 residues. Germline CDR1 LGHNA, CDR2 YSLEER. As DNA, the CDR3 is TGCGCCAGCAGTCAATACCCTCAGGGACAGGGGCACTATGGCTACACCTTC. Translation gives CASSQYPQGQGHYGYTF.

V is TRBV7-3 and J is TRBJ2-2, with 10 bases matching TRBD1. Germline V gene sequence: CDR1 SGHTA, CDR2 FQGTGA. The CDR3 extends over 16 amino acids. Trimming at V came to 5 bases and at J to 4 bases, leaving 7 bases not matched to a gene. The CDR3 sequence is CASSPRTGGRTGELFF. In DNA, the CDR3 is TGTGCCAGCAGCCCCCGGACAGGGGGGCGCACCGGGGAGCTGTTTTTT.

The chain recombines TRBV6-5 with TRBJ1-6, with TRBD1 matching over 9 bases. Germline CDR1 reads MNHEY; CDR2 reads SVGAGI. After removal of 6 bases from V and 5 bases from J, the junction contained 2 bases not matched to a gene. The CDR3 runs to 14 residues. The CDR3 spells CASRRDRDNSPLHF. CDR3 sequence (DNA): TGTGCCAGCAGGCGGGACAGGGATAATTCACCCCTCCACTTT.

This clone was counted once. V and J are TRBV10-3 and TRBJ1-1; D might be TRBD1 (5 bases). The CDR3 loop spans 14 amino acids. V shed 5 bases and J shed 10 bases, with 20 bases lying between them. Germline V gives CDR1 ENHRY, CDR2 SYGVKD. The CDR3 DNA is TGTGCCATCAGTCATGGGGCCGGATTTCGGCGAGCTTTCTTT. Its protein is CAISHGAGFRRAFF.

CDR3 protein: CASSPTGTGSDTQYF. As DNA, the CDR3 is TGTGCCAGCAGCCCGACAGGGACAGGGTCCGATACGCAGTATTTT. The chain carries TRBV11-2 and TRBJ2-3; TRBD1 matches 9 bases. The CDR3 runs to 15 residues. Germline-derived CDR1 and CDR2 are SGHAT and FQNNGV. V gave up 5 bases and J gave up 6 bases; unmatched junction bases: 9. The full variable domain, with the rest looked up from reference TRBV11-2 and TRBJ2-3, is EAGVAQSPRYKIIEKRQSVAFWCNPISGHATLYWYQQILGQGPKLLIQFQNNGVVDDSQLPKDRFSAERLKGVDSTLKIQPAKLEDSAVYLCASSPTGTGSDTQYFGPGTRLTVL.

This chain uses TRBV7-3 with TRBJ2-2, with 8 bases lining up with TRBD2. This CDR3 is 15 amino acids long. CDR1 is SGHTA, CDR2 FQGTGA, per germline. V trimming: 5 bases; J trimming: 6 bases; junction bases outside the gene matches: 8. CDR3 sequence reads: CASSREVAGSGELFF. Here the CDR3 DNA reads TGTGCCAGCAGCCGCGAGGTAGCGGGGTCCGGGGAGCTGTTTTTT.

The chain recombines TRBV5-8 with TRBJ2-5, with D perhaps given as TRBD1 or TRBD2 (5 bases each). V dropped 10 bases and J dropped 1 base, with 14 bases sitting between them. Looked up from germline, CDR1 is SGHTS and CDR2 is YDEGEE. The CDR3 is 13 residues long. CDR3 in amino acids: CAGRGVGQETQYF. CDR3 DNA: TGTGCCGGTAGAGGGGTTGGCCAAGAGACCCAGTACTTC.

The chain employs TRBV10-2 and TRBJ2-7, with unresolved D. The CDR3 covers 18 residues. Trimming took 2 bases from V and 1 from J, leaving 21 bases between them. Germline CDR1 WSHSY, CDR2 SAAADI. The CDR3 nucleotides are TGCGCCAGCAGTGAGGTCTTTAAGCGAGGAGCCCGGTCCTACGAGCAGTACTTC. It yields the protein CASSEVFKRGARSYEQYF.

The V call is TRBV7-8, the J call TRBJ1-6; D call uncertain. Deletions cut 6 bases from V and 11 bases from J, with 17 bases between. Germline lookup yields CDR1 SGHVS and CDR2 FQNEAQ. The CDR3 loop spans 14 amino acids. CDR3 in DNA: TGTGCCAGCAGTTCTGACTGGACGGATACACCCCTCCACTTT. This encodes CASSSDWTDTPLHF.

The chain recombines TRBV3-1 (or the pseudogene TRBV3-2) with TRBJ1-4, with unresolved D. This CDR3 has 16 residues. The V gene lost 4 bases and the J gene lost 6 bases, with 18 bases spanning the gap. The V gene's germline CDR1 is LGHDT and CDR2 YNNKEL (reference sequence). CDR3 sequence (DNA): TGTGCCAGCAGCCTACACGGGCGGGGTATCGATGAAAAACTGTTTTTT. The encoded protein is CASSLHGRGIDEKLFF.

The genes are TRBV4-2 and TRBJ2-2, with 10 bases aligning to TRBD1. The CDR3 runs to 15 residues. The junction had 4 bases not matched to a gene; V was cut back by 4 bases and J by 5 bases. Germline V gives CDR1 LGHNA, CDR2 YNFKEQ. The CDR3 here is CASSRDRGLTGELFF. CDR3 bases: TGTGCCAGCAGCCGGGACAGGGGTTTAACCGGGGAGCTGTTTTTT.

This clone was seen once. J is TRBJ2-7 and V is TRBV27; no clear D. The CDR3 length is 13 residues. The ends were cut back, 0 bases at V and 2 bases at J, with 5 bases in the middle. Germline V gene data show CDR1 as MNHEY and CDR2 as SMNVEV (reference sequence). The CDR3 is CASSLSVTYEQYF. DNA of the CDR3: TGTGCCAGCAGTTTATCTGTCACCTACGAGCAGTACTTC.

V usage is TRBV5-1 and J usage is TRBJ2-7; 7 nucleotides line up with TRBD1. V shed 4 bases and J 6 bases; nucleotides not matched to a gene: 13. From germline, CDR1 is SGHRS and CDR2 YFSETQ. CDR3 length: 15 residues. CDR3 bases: TGCGCCAGCAGCGCGGCTGACAGGGTTAAGGTCGAGCAGTACTTC. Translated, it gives CASSAADRVKVEQYF. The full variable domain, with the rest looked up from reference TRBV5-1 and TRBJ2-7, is KAGVTQTPRYLIKTRGQQVTLSCSPISGHRSVSWYQQTPGQGLQFLFEYFSETQRNKGNFPGRFSGRQFSNSRSEMNVSTLELGDSALYLCASSAADRVKVEQYFGPGTRLTVT.

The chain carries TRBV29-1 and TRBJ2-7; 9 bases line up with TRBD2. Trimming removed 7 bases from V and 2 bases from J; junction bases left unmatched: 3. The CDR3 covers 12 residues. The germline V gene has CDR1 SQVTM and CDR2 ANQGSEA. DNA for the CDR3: TGCAGCGGCGGGGGGGGCCCCTACGAGCAGTACTTC. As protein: CSGGGGPYEQYF.

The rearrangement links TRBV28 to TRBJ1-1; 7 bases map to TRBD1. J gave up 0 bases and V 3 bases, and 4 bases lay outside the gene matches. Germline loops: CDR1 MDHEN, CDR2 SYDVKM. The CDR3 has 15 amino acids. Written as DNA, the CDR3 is TGTGCCAGCAGTTTCCAGACAGGGATGAACACTGAAGCTTTCTTT. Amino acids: CASSFQTGMNTEAFF.

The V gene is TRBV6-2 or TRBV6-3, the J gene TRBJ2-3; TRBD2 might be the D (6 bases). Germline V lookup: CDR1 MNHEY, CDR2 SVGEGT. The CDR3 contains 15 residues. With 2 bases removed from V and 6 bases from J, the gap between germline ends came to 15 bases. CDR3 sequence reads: CASSYLGTSGDTQYF. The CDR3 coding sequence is TGTGCCAGCAGTTACCTGGGGACTTCGGGCGATACGCAGTATTTT.

CDR3 in amino acids: CASSLEGQGRSGNTIYF. CDR3 in DNA: TGCGCCAGCAGCTTGGAGGGACAGGGCCGCTCTGGAAACACCATATATTTT. V and J are TRBV5-1 and TRBJ1-3, with TRBD1 matching 9 bases. Germline CDR1 reads SGHRS; CDR2 reads YFSETQ. This CDR3 is 17 amino acids long. V gave up 0 bases and J gave up 0 bases; unmatched junction bases: 4.

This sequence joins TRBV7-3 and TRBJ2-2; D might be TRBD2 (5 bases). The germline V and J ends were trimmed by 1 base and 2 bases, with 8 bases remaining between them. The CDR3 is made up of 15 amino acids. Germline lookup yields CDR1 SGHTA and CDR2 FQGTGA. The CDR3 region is CASSLNGRNTGELFF. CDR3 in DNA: TGTGCCAGCAGCTTAAATGGGAGAAACACCGGGGAGCTGTTTTTT.

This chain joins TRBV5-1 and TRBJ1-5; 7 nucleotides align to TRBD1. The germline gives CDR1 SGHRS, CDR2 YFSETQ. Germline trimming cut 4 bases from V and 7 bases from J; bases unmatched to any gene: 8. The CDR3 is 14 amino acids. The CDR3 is CASSRRAGGQPQHF. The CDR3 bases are TGCGCCAGCAGCCGGAGGGCAGGGGGACAGCCCCAGCATTTT.